This passage covers 21 T cell receptor beta chains from one sample sequenced in a study of cytomegalovirus exposure and HLA in healthy donors. The primer mix had 60 Vbeta and 13 Jbeta primers. The protocol was immunoSEQ multiplex PCR, while the TCRdb copy is restricted to in-frame clones and leaves out a portion. The sample lists about 180,000 clones, roughly 77% occurring once. Sequenced material: PBMCs. These receptors all stem from a woman in her 30s in good health and CMV-seropositive.

The V gene is TRBV30, the J gene TRBJ1-5; D gene uncertain. The CDR3 is 15 residues long. V was shortened by 5 bases and J by 0 bases, with 14 bases between the two germline ends. The germline gives CDR1 GTSNPN, CDR2 SVGIG (reference sequence). As DNA, the CDR3 is TGTGCCTGGGTCCGGGCCGGAGGTAGCAATCAGCCCCAGCATTTT. Translating it yields CAWVRAGGSNQPQHF.

This clone was picked up a small number of times. V usage is TRBV5-1 and J usage is TRBJ2-3; maybe TRBD1 (6 bases). The germline V gene encodes CDR1 SGHRS and CDR2 YFSETQ. The CDR3 has 13 amino acids. Trimming took 5 bases from V and 2 from J, leaving 9 bases between them. The CDR3 loop is CASSRGSTDTQYF. The CDR3 DNA reads as TGCGCCAGCAGTAGGGGGTCCACAGATACGCAGTATTTT.

To note about this clone: At one boundary the junction diverges from the germline segment, which might be a read error. The chain combines TRBV7-2 with TRBJ2-6; possibly TRBD1 for D (5 bases). The germline CDR1 and CDR2 sequences are SGHTA and FQGNSA. CDR3 length: 16 amino acids. The CDR3 DNA reads as TGTGCCAGCAGCTTAGAGGCCAGCTCTGGGGCCAACGGCCTGACTTTC. This sequence encodes CASSLEASSGANGLTF.

The J gene is TRBJ1-2, the V gene TRBV5-1, with TRBD1 as a possible D gene (5 bases). The CDR3 runs to 16 residues. Trimming removed 1 base at V and 3 bases at J, with 16 bases between. Germline-derived CDR1 and CDR2 are SGHRS and YFSETQ. The CDR3 nucleotides read TGCGCCAGCAGCTTGACGCCAGGGCTCCGGGACTATGGCTACACCTTC. Its protein product is CASSLTPGLRDYGYTF.

V usage is TRBV7-9 and J usage is TRBJ2-1; TRBD2 agrees at 8 bases. The CDR3 spans 14 residues. The V gene end was trimmed by 4 bases and the J gene end by 8 bases; junction bases not matched to a gene: 7. Per the germline V gene, CDR1 is SEHNR and CDR2 is FQNEAQ (reference sequence). CDR3 bases: TGTGCCAGCAGCTCGGGGACTAGTAGCCATGAGCAGTTCTTC. Protein: CASSSGTSSHEQFF.

This chain links TRBV9 with TRBJ2-4; TRBD1 is a possible D gene (7 bases). This CDR3 has 17 amino acids. Germline CDR1 SGDLS, CDR2 YYNGEE. Trimming removed 3 bases at V and 0 bases at J, with 16 bases between. Here the CDR3 DNA reads TGTGCCAGCAGCGCCCATCCAGGGGGGTCAGCCAAAAACATTCAGTACTTC. It specifies CASSAHPGGSAKNIQYF.

This chain links TRBV11-2 with TRBJ2-3, with D possibly TRBD2 on 5 matching bases. CDR1 and CDR2 from the germline V gene are SGHAT and FQNNGV. CDR3 size: 15 residues. With 1 base removed from V and 6 bases from J, the gap between germline ends came to 14 bases. The CDR3 DNA is TGTGCCAGCAGCTTAGTATCGGGGATTACGGATACGCAGTATTTT. Its translation: CASSLVSGITDTQYF.

The genes are TRBV10-3 and TRBJ1-5; no definite D call. V was shortened by 5 bases and J by 1 base, with 3 bases between the two germline ends. Germline V gene sequence: CDR1 ENHRY, CDR2 SYGVKD. This CDR3 region has 12 residues. The CDR3 DNA sequence: TGTGCCATCAGTAGCAGCAATCAGCCCCAGCATTTT. Its translation is CAISSSNQPQHF.

Worth noting for this clone: This sample includes further DNA sequences coding for the same CDR3. The chain combines TRBV7-9 with TRBJ1-6, with 8 positions matching TRBD1. Per the germline V gene, CDR1 is SEHNR and CDR2 is FQNEAQ (reference sequence). With 5 bases clipped from V and 5 bases from J, the junction kept 8 bases outside the gene matches. This CDR3 has 16 residues. The CDR3 DNA reads as TGTGCCAGCAGCGTGGCCGGGACAGGAAATAATTCACCCCTCCACTTT. Its translation: CASSVAGTGNNSPLHF.

The rearrangement joins TRBV2 to TRBJ2-7; TRBD2 matches 12 bases. This CDR3 is 16 amino acids long. The germline gives CDR1 SNHLY, CDR2 FYNNEI. Trimming took 7 bases from V and 7 from J; bases not matched to a gene: 14. In DNA form, the CDR3 reads TGTGCCAGCAACGAAAGACTAGCGGGGGTTGCGAGGGAGCAGTACTTC. Its protein is CASNERLAGVAREQYF.

J is TRBJ1-4 and V is TRBV4-2; a weak D match, TRBD1 (5 bases). CDR1 is LGHNA, CDR2 YNFKEQ, per germline. The CDR3 consists of 14 residues. The V end lost 5 bases, the J end lost 3 bases, and 10 bases lay between the germline ends. CDR3 residues: CASSYQGSNEKLFF. DNA for the CDR3: TGTGCCAGCAGCTACCAGGGTTCTAATGAAAAACTGTTTTTT.

This clone was seen only a few times. J is TRBJ2-5 and V is TRBV10-1; TRBD1 matches at 10 bases. TRBJ2-7 matches the DNA end more closely, so the J call is doubtful. This CDR3 has 16 residues. From germline, CDR1 is WNHNN and CDR2 SYGVQD (reference sequence). The CDR3, as DNA: TGCGCCAGCAGTGAGTCCCGCGGACAGGGGGCCTACGAGCAGTACTTC. It specifies CASSESRGQGAYEQYF.

This clone was seen a single time. The chain has TRBV11-2 and TRBJ1-5; unclear D gene. CDR3 length: 13 amino acids. Looked up from germline, CDR1 is SGHAT and CDR2 is FQNNGV. V was clipped by 2 bases and J by 4 bases, with 6 bases between them. As DNA, the CDR3 is TGTGCCAGCAGCTTATTCGAGAATCAGCCCCAGCATTTT. This translates into CASSLFENQPQHF.

Points on this clone: Other nucleotide sequences from this sample produce the same CDR3. The chain employs TRBV6-5 and TRBJ2-7, with 9 bases fitting TRBD1. The CDR3 runs to 12 residues. The germline V gene has CDR1 MNHEY and CDR2 SVGAGI. The CDR3 here is CASGQGQWEQYF. CDR3 in DNA: TGTGCTAGCGGACAGGGGCAGTGGGAGCAGTACTTC.

This clone turned up a few times. The V and J genes are TRBV7-3 and TRBJ2-3; 11 bases map to TRBD2. From germline, CDR1 is SGHTA and CDR2 FQGTGA. The CDR3 contains 16 residues. The J segment lost 1 base and the V segment lost 5 bases, leaving 5 bases of the junction unmatched. The chain's CDR3 is CASSQPTSGGTDTQYF. The CDR3, as DNA: TGTGCCAGCAGCCAACCGACTAGCGGGGGCACAGATACGCAGTATTTT.

This clone was observed a few times. The chain carries TRBV14 and TRBJ2-3; tentative D call: TRBD1 (6 bases). The germline V gene has CDR1 SGHDN and CDR2 FVKESK. V gave up 3 bases and J gave up 2 bases, with 12 bases separating them. This CDR3 spans 15 amino acids. CDR3 bases: TGTGCCAGCAGCCAGTGGACAGTTTCCACAGATACGCAGTATTTT. Its translation: CASSQWTVSTDTQYF.

The chain couples TRBV4-3 to TRBJ2-7; 11 bases fit TRBD1. Losses at the gene ends were 0 bases for V and 6 bases for J; bases not matched to a gene: 4. The CDR3 runs 15 residues. Germline assignment: CDR1 LGHNA and CDR2 YSLEER. The CDR3 here is CASSQEGQGAFEQYF. In DNA form, the CDR3 reads TGCGCCAGCAGCCAAGAAGGACAGGGGGCATTCGAGCAGTACTTC.

The chain uses TRBV15 and TRBJ2-7, with 8 bases identical to TRBD1. CDR3 size: 15 residues. Germline-derived CDR1 and CDR2 are LNHNV and YYDKDF (reference sequence). With 2 bases clipped from V and 3 bases from J, the junction kept 6 bases outside the gene matches. CDR3 nucleotide sequence: TGTGCCACCAGCAGATCCGGGACAGGCTACTACGAGCAGTACTTC. This encodes CATSRSGTGYYEQYF.

Here the CDR3 DNA reads TGTGCCACCTCTGAGGGGACAGGGGCCTACGAGCAGTACTTC. It is translated as CATSEGTGAYEQYF. This chain links TRBV2 with TRBJ2-5; 10 nucleotides match TRBD1. Matching the DNA end better, TRBJ2-7 makes the J call doubtful. Germline CDR1 SNHLY, CDR2 FYNNEI. The CDR3 runs 14 residues.

This chain connects TRBV15 to TRBJ2-2; 9 nucleotides line up with TRBD1. Looked up from germline, CDR1 is LNHNV and CDR2 is YYDKDF (reference sequence). CDR3 length: 14 amino acids. The trim removed 5 bases at V and 7 bases at J, leaving 5 bases unmatched. The CDR3 bases are TGTGCCACCAGCCGGGACAGGGAGGTCGGGGAGCTGTTTTTT. Protein sequence: CATSRDREVGELFF.

This clone was seen once. The chain is built from TRBV9 and TRBJ2-2; D gene ambiguous. V dropped 4 bases and J dropped 5 bases, with 6 bases sitting between them. The V gene's germline CDR1 is SGDLS and CDR2 YYNGEE. The CDR3 runs 12 residues. The CDR3 loop reads CASSPSTGELFF. The CDR3 bases are TGTGCCAGCAGCCCGAGTACCGGGGAGCTGTTTTTT.